This TCR beta chain came from a study of human CD8 memory T cell subsets. Study-level results: Precursor exhausted T cells and stem-like memory T cells were similarly highly diverse, while effector memory cells were not. Chao1 was used to estimate diversity, and its estimates suggested stem-like memory T cells were more diverse than precursor exhausted T cells.

This CDR3 contains 15 residues. Germline loops: CDR1 SEHNR, CDR2 FQNEAQ (reference sequence). PBMC were isolated from buffy coats given by healthy donors. It was from duplicate vials of 150,000 sorted CD8+ T cells per subset that RNA came. Generation of TCR beta libraries used UMI-labeled 5' RACE. TCRdb derives one entry per CDR3 protein from the 5' RACE reads, leaving out DNA. The sample's table shows thousands of distinct CDR3 sequences. To note about this clonotype: The antigen remains undetermined.

The sequenced sample was CD8+ effector memory T cells (TEM) sorted from PBMCs. Documented subset: effector memory CD8 T cells, CCR7- CD45RO+ CD95+. The source is a human donor in good health. The J gene is TRBJ1-1, the V gene TRBV7-9; checking the TCRdb D call of TRBD1 is not possible without DNA. CDR3 in amino acids: CASSARGLSVTEAFF.